This record concerns one T cell receptor (beta chain) sequence. This entry belongs to a study of cytomegalovirus exposure and HLA in healthy donors. Method: immunoSEQ multiplex PCR; TCRdb's copy keeps in-frame clones and lacks some. The data show tens of thousands of clones, around 96% seen once. The junction had 7 bases not matched to a gene; V was cut back by 5 bases and J by 5 bases. CDR1 and CDR2 from the germline V gene are SGHDN and FVKESK. The CDR3 contains 17 residues. Material for sequencing was PBMCs. V usage is TRBV14 and J usage is TRBJ2-2; 14 nucleotides line up with TRBD2. This sequence originates from a woman between 18 and 29 years old in good health and CMV-seropositive. The CDR3 loop reads CASSETSGRARTGELFF. In nucleotides, the CDR3 is TGTGCCAGCAGCGAGACTAGCGGGAGGGCCAGGACCGGGGAGCTGTTTTTT.